These 4 T cell receptor beta chains were all obtained from the same sample, sequenced in a study of early T cells in non-severe SARS-CoV-2 infection. Using its own MiXCR run on the 5' RACE reads, TCRdb lists one record per CDR3 protein. The sample holds 25,000 to 35,000 distinct CDR3 sequences, 6.6% seen once. The sequenced material came from whole blood. Receptors originate from an adult who was a healthcare worker with PCR-confirmed SARS-CoV-2 infection or an uninfected control (not recorded which).

This clonotype was picked up many times. The chain combines TRBV12-3 or TRBV12-4 with TRBJ2-2, with D perhaps TRBD1 (5 bases). The CDR3 loop spans 14 amino acids. With 4 bases removed from V and 4 bases from J, the gap between germline ends came to 10 bases. The CDR3 loop reads CASSYQGSTGELFF. Written as DNA, the CDR3 is TGTGCCAGCAGTTATCAGGGTTCCACCGGGGAGCTGTTTTTT.

This clonotype was picked up many times. The V and J genes are TRBV6-1 and TRBJ2-7; no definite D call. CDR3 length: 13 amino acids. The ends were cut back, 5 bases at V and 7 bases at J, with 15 bases in the middle. Germline CDR1 reads MNHNS; CDR2 reads SASEGT. The CDR3 is CASSLTVLWEQYF. CDR3 coding DNA: TGTGCCAGCAGTTTGACGGTTTTGTGGGAGCAGTACTTC.

This clonotype was counted a few times. The V gene is TRBV12-3 or TRBV12-4, the J gene TRBJ1-2; D ambiguous. The CDR3 has 13 residues. Trimming shortened V by 3 bases and J by 6 bases, and 11 bases separated the two germline ends. Here the CDR3 DNA reads TGTGCCAGCAGTTTTGAGGTTCAGAATGGCTACACCTTC. Translated, it gives CASSFEVQNGYTF.

This clonotype was detected ten times or more. The chain combines TRBV7-2 with TRBJ2-7, with TRBD2 matching over 10 bases. The CDR3 is 15 amino acids. Germline CDR1 SGHTA, CDR2 FQGNSA. V dropped 4 bases and J dropped 1; count of bases not matched to a gene: 4. CDR3 residues: CASSYRTSGSYEQYF. The CDR3, as DNA: TGTGCCAGCAGCTACCGGACTAGCGGATCCTACGAGCAGTACTTC.